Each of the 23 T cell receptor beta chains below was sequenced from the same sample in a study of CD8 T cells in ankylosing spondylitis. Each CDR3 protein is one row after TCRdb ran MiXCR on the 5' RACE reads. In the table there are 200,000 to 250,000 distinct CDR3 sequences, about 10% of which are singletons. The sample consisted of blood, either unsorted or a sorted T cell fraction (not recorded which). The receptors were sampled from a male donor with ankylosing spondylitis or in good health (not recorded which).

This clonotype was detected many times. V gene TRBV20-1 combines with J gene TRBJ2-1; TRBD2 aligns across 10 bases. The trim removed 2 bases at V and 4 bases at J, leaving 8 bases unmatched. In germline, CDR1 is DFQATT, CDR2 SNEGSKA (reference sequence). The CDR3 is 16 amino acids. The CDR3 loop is CSARSSSGGSYNEQFF. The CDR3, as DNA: TGCAGTGCTAGATCCTCTAGCGGGGGTTCATACAATGAGCAGTTCTTC.

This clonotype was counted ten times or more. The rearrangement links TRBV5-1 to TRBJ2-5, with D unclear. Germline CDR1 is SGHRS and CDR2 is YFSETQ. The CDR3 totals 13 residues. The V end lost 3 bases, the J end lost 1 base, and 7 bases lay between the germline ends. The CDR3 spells CASSSVVQETQYF. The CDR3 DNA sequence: TGCGCCAGCAGCTCGGTAGTCCAAGAGACCCAGTACTTC.

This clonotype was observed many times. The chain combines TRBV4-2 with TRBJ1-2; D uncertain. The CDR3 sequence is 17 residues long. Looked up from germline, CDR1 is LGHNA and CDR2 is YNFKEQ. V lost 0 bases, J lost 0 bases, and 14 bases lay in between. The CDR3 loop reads CASSQDPIPLANYGYTF. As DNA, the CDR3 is TGTGCCAGCAGCCAAGATCCTATCCCTCTGGCTAACTATGGCTACACCTTC.

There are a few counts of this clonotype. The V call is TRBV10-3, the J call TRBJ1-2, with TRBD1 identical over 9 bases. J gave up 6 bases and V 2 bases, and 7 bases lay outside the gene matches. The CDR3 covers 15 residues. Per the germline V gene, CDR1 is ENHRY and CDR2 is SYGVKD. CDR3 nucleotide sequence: TGTGCCATCAGTGAGGACAGGGGGAAAGAAGATGGCTACACCTTC. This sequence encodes CAISEDRGKEDGYTF.

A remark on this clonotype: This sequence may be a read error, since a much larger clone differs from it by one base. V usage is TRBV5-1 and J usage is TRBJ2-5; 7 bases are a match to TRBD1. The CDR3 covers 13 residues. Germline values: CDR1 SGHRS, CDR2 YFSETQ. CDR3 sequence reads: CASSLDRGETQCF. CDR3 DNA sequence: TGCGCCAGCAGCTTGGACAGGGGAGAGACCCAGTGCTTC.

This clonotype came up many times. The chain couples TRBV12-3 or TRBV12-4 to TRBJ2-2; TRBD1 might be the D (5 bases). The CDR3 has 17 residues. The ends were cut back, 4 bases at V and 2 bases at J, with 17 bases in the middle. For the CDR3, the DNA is TGTGCCAGCAGTTCTCAGGGTTCGATTACTAACACCGGGGAGCTGTTTTTT. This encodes CASSSQGSITNTGELFF.

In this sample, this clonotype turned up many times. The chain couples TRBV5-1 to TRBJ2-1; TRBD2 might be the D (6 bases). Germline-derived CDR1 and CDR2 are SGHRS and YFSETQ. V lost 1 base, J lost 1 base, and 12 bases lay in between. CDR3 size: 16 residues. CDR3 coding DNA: TGCGCCAGCAGCTTGTCGGGCGGGGTTTCCTACAATGAGCAGTTCTTC. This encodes CASSLSGGVSYNEQFF.

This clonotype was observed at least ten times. The CDR3 DNA sequence: TGCGCCAGCAGGCCGACAGGGGGCTCCAATGAGCAGTTCTTC. This sequence encodes CASRPTGGSNEQFF. The chain couples TRBV5-1 to TRBJ2-1, with 10 bases lining up with TRBD1. The CDR3 covers 14 residues. Germline V CDR1 and CDR2: SGHRS, YFSETQ. V was pared by 5 bases and J by 6 bases, with 5 bases of the junction left unmatched. Looking up the rest from reference TRBV5-1 and TRBJ2-1 gives the full variable domain: KAGVTQTPRYLIKTRGQQVTLSCSPISGHRSVSWYQQTPGQGLQFLFEYFSETQRNKGNFPGRFSGRQFSNSRSEMNVSTLELGDSALYLCASRPTGGSNEQFFGPGTRLTVL.

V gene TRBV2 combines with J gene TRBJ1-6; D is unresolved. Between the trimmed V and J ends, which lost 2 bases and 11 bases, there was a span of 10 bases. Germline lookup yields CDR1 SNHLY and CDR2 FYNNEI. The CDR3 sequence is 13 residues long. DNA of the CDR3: TGTGCCAGCAGTGAATCGGCATTTCCACCCCTCCACTTT. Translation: CASSESAFPPLHF. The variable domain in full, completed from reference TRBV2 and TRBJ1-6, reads EPEVTQTPSHQVTQMGQEVILRCVPISNHLYFYWYRQILGQKVEFLVSFYNNEISEKSEIFDDQFSVERPDGSNFTLKIRSTKLEDSAMYFCASSESAFPPLHFGNGTRLTVT.

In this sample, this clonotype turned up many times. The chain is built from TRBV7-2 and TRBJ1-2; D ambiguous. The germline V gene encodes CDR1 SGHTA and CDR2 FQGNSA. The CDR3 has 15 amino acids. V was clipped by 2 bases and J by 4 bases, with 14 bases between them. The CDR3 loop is CASSLPTLAGYGYTF. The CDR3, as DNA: TGTGCCAGCAGCTTACCTACTCTGGCAGGCTATGGCTACACCTTC.

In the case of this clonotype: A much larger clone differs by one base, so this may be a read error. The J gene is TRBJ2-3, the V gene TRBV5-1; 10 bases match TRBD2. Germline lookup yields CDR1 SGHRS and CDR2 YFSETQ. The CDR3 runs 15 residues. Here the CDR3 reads CVSRASGGLGDTQYF. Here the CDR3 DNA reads TGCGTCAGCCGGGCTAGCGGGGGCCTGGGAGATACGCAGTATTTT.

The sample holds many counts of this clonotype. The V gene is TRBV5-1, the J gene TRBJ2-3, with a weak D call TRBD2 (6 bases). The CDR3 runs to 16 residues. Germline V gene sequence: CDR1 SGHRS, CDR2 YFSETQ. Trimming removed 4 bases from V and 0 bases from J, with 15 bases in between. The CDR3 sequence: CASSLDPGRSTDTQYF. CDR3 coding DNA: TGCGCCAGCAGCCTCGACCCTGGGAGGAGCACAGATACGCAGTATTTT.

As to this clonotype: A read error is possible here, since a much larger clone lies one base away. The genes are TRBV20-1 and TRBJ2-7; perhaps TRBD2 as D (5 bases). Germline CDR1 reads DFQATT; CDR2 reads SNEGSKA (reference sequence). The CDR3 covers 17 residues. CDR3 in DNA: TGCTGTGCTAGAGATGTTCGGACGGGGAGCCCACCCCACGAGCAGTACTTC. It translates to CCARDVRTGSPPHEQYF.

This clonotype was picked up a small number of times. The CDR3 DNA is TGTGCCAGTGGTTTTCCAGGGCTAAATCAGCCCCAGCATTTT. Protein sequence: CASGFPGLNQPQHF. The V and J genes are TRBV19 and TRBJ1-5, with D perhaps matching TRBD1 (5 bases). The CDR3 has 14 residues. Germline loops: CDR1 LNHDA, CDR2 SQIVND (reference sequence). The germline V and J ends were trimmed by 8 bases and 4 bases, with 15 bases remaining between them.

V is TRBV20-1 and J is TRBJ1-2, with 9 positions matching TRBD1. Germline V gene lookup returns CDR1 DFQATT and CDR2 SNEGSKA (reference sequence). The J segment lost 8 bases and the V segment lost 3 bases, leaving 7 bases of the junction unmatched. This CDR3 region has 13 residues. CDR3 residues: CSARGDRVGGYTF. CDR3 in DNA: TGCAGTGCTAGGGGGGACAGGGTGGGGGGCTACACCTTC.

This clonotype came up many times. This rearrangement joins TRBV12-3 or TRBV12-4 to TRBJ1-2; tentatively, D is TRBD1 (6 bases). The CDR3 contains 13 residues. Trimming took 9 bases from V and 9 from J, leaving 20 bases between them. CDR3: CASGTGPGARYTF. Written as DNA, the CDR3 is TGTGCCAGTGGAACAGGGCCGGGGGCGCGCTACACCTTC.

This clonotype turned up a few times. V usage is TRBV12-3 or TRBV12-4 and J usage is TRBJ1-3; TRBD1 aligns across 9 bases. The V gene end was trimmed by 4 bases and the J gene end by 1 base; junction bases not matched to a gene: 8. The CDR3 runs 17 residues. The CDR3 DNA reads TGTGCCAGCAGTTACTACTTGGACAGGGGATCTGGAAACACCATATATTTT. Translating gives CASSYYLDRGSGNTIYF.

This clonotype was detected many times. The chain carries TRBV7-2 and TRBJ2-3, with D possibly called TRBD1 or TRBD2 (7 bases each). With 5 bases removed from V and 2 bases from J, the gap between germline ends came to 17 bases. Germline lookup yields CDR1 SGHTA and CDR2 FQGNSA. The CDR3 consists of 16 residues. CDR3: CASSLQGGGITDTQYF. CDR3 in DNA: TGTGCCAGCAGCCTCCAGGGGGGGGGAATCACAGATACGCAGTATTTT.

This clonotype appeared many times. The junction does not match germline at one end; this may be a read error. CDR3 residues: CASSVSGTSGNEQFF. The CDR3 nucleotides read TGTGCTAGCAGCGTATCCGGGACTTCGGGGAATGAGCAGTTCTTC. The chain has TRBV7-7 and TRBJ2-1; D is possibly TRBD2 (6 bases). Germline CDR1 and CDR2: SSHAT and FNYEAQ (reference sequence). The CDR3 is 15 residues long.

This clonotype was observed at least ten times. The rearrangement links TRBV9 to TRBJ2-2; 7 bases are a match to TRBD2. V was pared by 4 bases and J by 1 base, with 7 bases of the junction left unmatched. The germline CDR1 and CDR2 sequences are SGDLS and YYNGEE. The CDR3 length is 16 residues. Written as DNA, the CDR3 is TGTGCCAGCAGCTCCAGGACTAGGGGGAACACCGGGGAGCTGTTTTTT. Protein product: CASSSRTRGNTGELFF. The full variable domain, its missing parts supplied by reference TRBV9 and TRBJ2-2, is DSGVTQTPKHLITATGQRVTLRCSPRSGDLSVYWYQQSLDQGLQFLIQYYNGEERAKGNILERFSAQQFPDLHSELNLSSLELGDSALYFCASSSRTRGNTGELFFGEGSRLTVL.

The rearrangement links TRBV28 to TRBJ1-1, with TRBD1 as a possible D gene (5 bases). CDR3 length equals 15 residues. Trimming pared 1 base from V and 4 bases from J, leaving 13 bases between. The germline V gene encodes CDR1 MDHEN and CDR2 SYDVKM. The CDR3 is CASSLSQGGVTEAFF. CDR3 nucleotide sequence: TGTGCCAGCAGTTTATCCCAGGGCGGGGTCACTGAAGCTTTCTTT.

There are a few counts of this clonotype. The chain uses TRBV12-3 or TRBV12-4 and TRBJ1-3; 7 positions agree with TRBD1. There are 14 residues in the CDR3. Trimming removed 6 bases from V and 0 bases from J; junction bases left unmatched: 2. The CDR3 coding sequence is TGTGCCAGCAGGGGGACAGACTCTGGAAACACCATATATTTT. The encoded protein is CASRGTDSGNTIYF.

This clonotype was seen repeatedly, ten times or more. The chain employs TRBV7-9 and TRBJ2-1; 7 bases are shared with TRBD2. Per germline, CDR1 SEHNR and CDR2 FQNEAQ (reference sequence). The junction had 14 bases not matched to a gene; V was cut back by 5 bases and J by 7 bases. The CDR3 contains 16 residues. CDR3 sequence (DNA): TGTGCCAGCAGCCTTTTCGGTTGGGGGGGGTCAAATGAGCAGTTCTTC. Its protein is CASSLFGWGGSNEQFF.